Below, one T cell receptor (beta chain) is given with its context. As yet, its antigen is unknown. The primer mix had 60 Vbeta and 13 Jbeta primers. Sequencing was performed with immunoSEQ multiplex PCR; in TCRdb, only in-frame clones are kept and a portion is missing. Altogether about 150,000 clones are present, around 80% being singletons, with the ten largest covering 4.3%. This entry comes from a study of cytomegalovirus exposure and HLA in healthy donors. The study's findings and limits: Reportedly, diagnosis of cytomegalovirus status by the classifier showed high specificity and sensitivity. With later analysis, a missense DCLRE1C variant became linked to TCR beta V- and J-gene trimming. Sequencing likely produced, as an artifact, a cluster of highly shared sequence variants.

The germline gives CDR1 SEHNR, CDR2 FQNEAQ (reference sequence). The CDR3 sequence is 15 residues long. Trimming at V came to 5 bases and at J to 3 bases, leaving 5 bases not matched to a gene. Material for sequencing was PBMCs. V usage is TRBV7-9 and J usage is TRBJ2-2; 8 positions match TRBD1. The sequence was collected from a middle-aged woman in good health and CMV-seropositive. The CDR3 is CASSPQGADTGELFF. Here the CDR3 DNA reads TGTGCCAGCAGCCCTCAGGGGGCCGACACCGGGGAGCTGTTTTTT.